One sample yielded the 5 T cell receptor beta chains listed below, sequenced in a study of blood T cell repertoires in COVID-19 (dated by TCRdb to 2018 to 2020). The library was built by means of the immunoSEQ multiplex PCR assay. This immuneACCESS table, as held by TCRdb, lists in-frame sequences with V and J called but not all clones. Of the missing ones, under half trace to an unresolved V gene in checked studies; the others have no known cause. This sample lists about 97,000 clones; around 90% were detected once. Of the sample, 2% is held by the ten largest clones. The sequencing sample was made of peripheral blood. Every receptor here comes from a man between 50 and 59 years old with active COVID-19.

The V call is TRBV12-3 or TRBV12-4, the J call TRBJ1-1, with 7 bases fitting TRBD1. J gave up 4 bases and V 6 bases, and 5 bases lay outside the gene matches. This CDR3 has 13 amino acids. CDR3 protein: CASRISGGTEAFF. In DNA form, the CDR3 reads TGTGCCAGCAGGATATCAGGGGGCACTGAAGCTTTCTTT.

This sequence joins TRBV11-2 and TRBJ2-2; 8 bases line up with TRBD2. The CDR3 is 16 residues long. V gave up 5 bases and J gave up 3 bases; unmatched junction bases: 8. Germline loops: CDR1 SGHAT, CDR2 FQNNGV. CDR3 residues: CASSPRAGADTGELFF. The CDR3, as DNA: TGTGCCAGCAGCCCGCGAGCGGGGGCCGACACCGGGGAGCTGTTTTTT.

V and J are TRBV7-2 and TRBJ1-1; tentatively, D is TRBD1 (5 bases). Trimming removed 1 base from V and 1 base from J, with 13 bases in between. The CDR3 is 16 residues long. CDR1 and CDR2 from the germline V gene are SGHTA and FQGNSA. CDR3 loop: CASSLVQGLENTEAFF. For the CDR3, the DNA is TGTGCCAGCAGCTTAGTTCAGGGCCTTGAGAACACTGAAGCTTTCTTT.

The CDR3 sequence: CASSLATSGLSYEQYF. The DNA for the CDR3 is TGTGCCAGCAGCTTAGCGACTAGCGGTCTTTCCTACGAGCAGTACTTC. The chain carries TRBV11-2 and TRBJ2-7; 9 bases line up with TRBD2. With V trimmed by 1 base and J by 1 base, 5 bases remained unmatched. This CDR3 is 16 amino acids long. Germline-derived CDR1 and CDR2 are SGHAT and FQNNGV.

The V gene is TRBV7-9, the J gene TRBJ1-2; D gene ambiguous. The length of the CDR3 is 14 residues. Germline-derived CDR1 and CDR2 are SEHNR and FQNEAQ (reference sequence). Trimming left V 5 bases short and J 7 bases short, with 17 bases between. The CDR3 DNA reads TGTGCCAGCAGCCAAGAGGGAGGGCTTGCTGGCTACACCTTC. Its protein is CASSQEGGLAGYTF.